These 2 T cell receptor beta chains originate from one sample sequenced in a study of tumor-infiltrating lymphocytes in primary liver carcinoma. Germline DNA was extracted too, while blood RNA derived from unsorted whole blood. TCR beta cDNA was reverse-transcribed from roughly 0.45 ug of total RNA. The reaction used a constant-region primer and ProtoScript II reverse transcriptase. Nested multiplex PCR, run for three rounds with slightly modified ARM-PCR, yielded TCR beta libraries. Rounds one and two of PCR, each of 10 cycles, were primed with TRBV1-TRBV30 forward primers and a C-beta reverse primer. TCRdb re-derived calls from the multiplex PCR reads in MiXCR, one entry per CDR3 protein. The table lists some 190,000 distinct CDR3 sequences, less than 65% of them singletons. Specimen: peripheral blood. These receptors all come from a man in his forties or fifties with primary liver carcinoma and hepatitis B virus infection.

CDR3 coding DNA: TGTGCCATCACACCAGCGGGAGGTCCAGATACGCAGTATTTT. Encoded protein: CAITPAGGPDTQYF. The chain is built from TRBV10-3 and TRBJ2-3; the match to TRBD2 covers 9 bases. V shed 7 bases and J 4 bases; nucleotides not matched to a gene: 6. The CDR3 has 14 amino acids. Germline assignment: CDR1 ENHRY and CDR2 SYGVKD.

This clonotype was detected ten times or more. The rearrangement uses TRBV6-6 and TRBJ2-5; D unclear. With 2 bases removed from V and 5 bases from J, the gap between germline ends came to 6 bases. CDR1 is MNHNY, CDR2 SVGAGI, per germline (reference sequence). The CDR3 spans 12 residues. The chain's CDR3 is CASSYVGETQYF. The CDR3 coding sequence is TGTGCCAGCAGTTACGTGGGGGAGACCCAGTACTTC.